The 10 T cell receptor beta chains in this list originate from one sample, sequenced in a study of STAT5B mutations in CD4+ large granular lymphocyte leukemia. Some clones are missing from TCRdb's copy, which holds only in-frame ones; the method was immunoSEQ multiplex PCR. The sample holds approximately 34,000 clones, about 71% seen once. The specimen was CD4+ T cells from blood buffy coats. The source of these receptors is a human donor in good health.

This rearrangement joins TRBV6-5 to TRBJ1-6; TRBD1 is a possible D gene (5 bases). The germline V and J ends were trimmed by 5 bases and 2 bases, with 10 bases remaining between them. The CDR3 contains 15 residues. Germline V gene sequence: CDR1 MNHEY, CDR2 SVGAGI. The CDR3 spells CASSPTEPYNSPLHF. The CDR3 nucleotides are TGTGCCAGCAGTCCGACAGAACCCTATAATTCACCCCTCCACTTT.

The CDR3 region is CASSFAQNTEAFF. CDR3 coding DNA: TGTGCCAGCAGCTTCGCTCAGAACACTGAAGCTTTCTTT. The chain combines TRBV7-3 with TRBJ1-1; D is unclear. Trimming left V 3 bases short and J 1 base short, with 6 bases between. The CDR3 runs to 13 residues. Germline V gene sequence: CDR1 SGHTA, CDR2 FQGTGA. The full variable domain, with the rest looked up from reference TRBV7-3 and TRBJ1-1, is GAGVSQTPSNKVTEKGKYVELRCDPISGHTALYWYRQSLGQGPEFLIYFQGTGAADDSGLPNDRFFAVRPEGSVSTLKIQRTERGDSAVYLCASSFAQNTEAFFGQGTRLTVV.

V gene TRBV28 combines with J gene TRBJ1-2, with TRBD1 matching 9 bases. This CDR3 comprises 15 residues. Germline V gene data show CDR1 as MDHEN and CDR2 as SYDVKM. J lost 8 bases, V lost 8 bases, and 15 bases had no gene match. The CDR3, as DNA: TGTGCCAGCCGAACGGCCGGGACAGGGAATCAGGGCTACACCTTC. Protein sequence: CASRTAGTGNQGYTF.

The gene calls are TRBV5-1 and TRBJ2-5; 7 positions match TRBD1. The CDR3 length is 14 residues. The ends lost 6 bases at V and 5 bases at J; junction bases unmatched: 10. Germline CDR1 SGHRS, CDR2 YFSETQ. The CDR3 reads CASMQGTAVETQYF. Here the CDR3 DNA reads TGCGCCAGCATGCAGGGGACAGCCGTGGAGACCCAGTACTTC. The complete variable domain, with remaining parts taken from reference TRBV5-1 and TRBJ2-5, reads KAGVTQTPRYLIKTRGQQVTLSCSPISGHRSVSWYQQTPGQGLQFLFEYFSETQRNKGNFPGRFSGRQFSNSRSEMNVSTLELGDSALYLCASMQGTAVETQYFGPGTRLLVL.

V and J are TRBV27 and TRBJ2-1; D gene ambiguous. Trimming cost V 4 bases and J 5 bases, with 9 bases left between them. CDR1 and CDR2 (germline): MNHEY, SMNVEV (reference sequence). This CDR3 region has 13 residues. CDR3 DNA sequence: TGTGCCAGCAGTTCGCGACGGAACAATGAGCAGTTCTTC. It specifies CASSSRRNNEQFF.

The table lists this clone with a count of one. V and J are TRBV10-2 and TRBJ1-5; TRBD1 agrees at 11 bases. CDR3 length: 16 amino acids. With 2 bases clipped from V and 6 bases from J, the junction kept 6 bases outside the gene matches. Germline V CDR1 and CDR2: WSHSY, SAAADI. CDR3 protein: CASSELGQGAGQPQHF. The CDR3, as DNA: TGCGCCAGCAGTGAGCTCGGACAGGGGGCGGGTCAGCCCCAGCATTTT.

The gene calls are TRBV10-2 and TRBJ2-5; 11 bases are shared with TRBD2. Germline V CDR1 and CDR2: WSHSY, SAAADI. The CDR3 loop spans 14 amino acids. Unmatched junction bases numbered 5, after V lost 6 bases and J lost 5 bases. CDR3 in amino acids: CASSLAGGRETQYF. CDR3 bases: TGCGCCAGCAGCTTAGCGGGGGGGCGGGAGACCCAGTACTTC.

The chain links TRBV29-1 to TRBJ2-3, with 9 bases matching TRBD2. The CDR3 spans 13 residues. Germline V gives CDR1 SQVTM, CDR2 ANQGSEA. V gave up 4 bases and J gave up 5 bases; unmatched junction bases: 4. The CDR3 reads CSVVASGVDTQYF. The CDR3 DNA is TGCAGCGTTGTGGCTAGCGGGGTAGATACGCAGTATTTT.

This chain joins TRBV6-7 and TRBJ1-5; 9 bases are shared with TRBD1. TRBV6-7 is labeled an ORF, and its function is uncertain. Germline trimming cut 2 bases from V and 5 bases from J; bases unmatched to any gene: 7. The CDR3 consists of 16 residues. The chain's CDR3 is CASSYRDRAHYQPQHF. The CDR3 nucleotides are TGTGCCAGCAGTTACCGGGACAGGGCTCACTATCAGCCCCAGCATTTT.

This clone has more than one count but fewer than ten. This sequence joins TRBV9 and TRBJ2-2, with D hard to call. Germline CDR1 reads SGDLS; CDR2 reads YYNGEE. V was shortened by 0 bases and J by 0 bases, with 6 bases between the two germline ends. The CDR3 has 15 amino acids. The CDR3, as DNA: TGTGCCAGCAGCGTAGGGTATGCGAACACCGGGGAGCTGTTTTTT. It yields the protein CASSVGYANTGELFF.